The clone carrying this TCR beta chain appeared many times. The germline gives CDR1 SGHAT, CDR2 FQDESV (reference sequence). The J segment lost 0 bases and the V segment lost 0 bases, leaving 8 bases of the junction unmatched. The CDR3 has 18 residues. These data originate in a study of T-cell reconstitution after alpha-beta-depleted transplantation in children. Unique molecular identifiers were built into the TCRbeta library. In TCRdb, the PCR reads were re-called with MiXCR into one record per CDR3 protein. The sample shows approximately 240,000 distinct CDR3 sequences, about a tenth of them seen only once.

This specimen was PBMCs, taken before TCRalphabeta/CD19-depleted stem cell transplant. This receptor was taken from a child less than two years old with acute myeloid leukemia, due to receive a stem cell transplant. The chain joins TRBV11-1 to TRBJ2-1; 7 positions match TRBD2. The CDR3, as DNA: TGTGCCAGCAGCTTAGCGGGACTACTAGACGACTCCTACAATGAGCAGTTCTTC. Protein sequence: CASSLAGLLDDSYNEQFF.